This T cell receptor (beta chain) was observed in a study of blood T cell repertoires in COVID-19. Assay: immunoSEQ multiplex PCR; the TCRdb copy retains only in-frame clones and omits some. The table records over 250,000 clones, approximately 89% of them present only once. The sample consisted of PBMCs or T cells enriched from blood (not recorded which). The receptor was isolated from a woman aged 55-70 years who had recovered from COVID-19.

The DNA for the CDR3 is TGTGCCAGTAGTAAGTCGGGGACAGACTATGGCTACACCTTC. The encoded protein is CASSKSGTDYGYTF. The J gene is TRBJ1-2, the V gene TRBV19; 7 bases line up with TRBD1. The CDR3 spans 14 residues. V was clipped by 4 bases and J by 3 bases; unmatched bases: 5. Germline V CDR1 and CDR2: LNHDA, SQIVND (reference sequence). Full variable domain (missing parts from reference TRBV19 and TRBJ1-2): DGGITQSPKYLFRKEGQNVTLSCEQNLNHDAMYWYRQDPGQGLRLIYYSQIVNDFQKGDIAEGYSVSREKKESFPLTVTSAQKNPTAFYLCASSKSGTDYGYTFGSGTRLTVV.